The 2 T cell receptor beta chains given below trace back to one sample, sequenced in a study of T cells expressing NK-cell markers. Each CDR3 protein gets one entry in TCRdb, which reprocessed the 5' RACE reads and gives no DNA. Listed are approximately 460,000 distinct CDR3 sequences; roughly 7.2% falls within the top ten. What was sequenced was blood T cells: a sorted CD56 or NKG2C T cell subset, CD4+ or CD8+ T cells, or bulk PBMC T cells (not recorded which). These receptors were taken from a woman aged 18-70 years in good health.

The V and J genes are TRBV15 and TRBJ1-5; TCRdb picks TRBD1, but there is no DNA to check that call. The CDR3 covers 18 residues. Germline CDR1 reads LNHNV; CDR2 reads YYDKDF (reference sequence). Here the CDR3 reads CATSRAGTGADSNQPQHF.

This chain uses TRBV7-2 with TRBJ1-2; TCRdb gives TRBD1 as the D gene, but with no DNA this cannot be confirmed. The germline CDR1 and CDR2 sequences are SGHTA and FQGNSA. The CDR3 sequence is 14 residues long. CDR3 sequence: CASSRDRGQDGYTF.